This TCR beta chain emerged from a study of blood T cell repertoires in COVID-19. As for the study in general: Both acute and convalescent COVID-19 samples were obtained from the United States, Italy and Spain. T cells, B-cell-depleted T cells, or PBMCs provided the cDNA or gDNA that served as material.

V was clipped by 6 bases and J by 5 bases, with 11 bases between them. Per the germline V gene, CDR1 is SGDLS and CDR2 is YYNGEE. The CDR3 runs to 13 residues. In the authors' workflow: Amplifying reference gene primers gave estimates of nucleated cell counts. The repertoire was sequenced with immunoSEQ multiplex PCR; TCRdb's copy has only in-frame clones and lacks some. Clonal size and the V and J genes are those of that table, whereas D and trimming came from the DNA. The sample has a few hundred thousand clones; approximately 87% are singletons. This clonotype originated in a man between 60 and 70 years old with acute or convalescent COVID-19. The rearrangement links TRBV9 to TRBJ1-4; maybe TRBD1 (5 bases). Material: peripheral blood. CDR3 residues: CASTAGLNEKLFF. CDR3 DNA: TGTGCCAGCACAGCAGGGCTAAATGAAAAACTGTTTTTT.